This T cell receptor beta chain stems from a study of response to subunit inactivated influenza vaccine. This clonotype has a count of ten or more. Its antigen remains unidentified. TCRdb itself ran the RT-PCR reads through MiXCR, one entry per CDR3 protein. The table lists about 180,000 distinct CDR3 sequences, 7.5% to 10% of them singletons. Study-level findings and limits: Authors suggested each seasonal influenza vaccination recruits few new T cells.

The sequences come from non-naive T cells sorted from PBMCs, collected on the day of vaccination. The receptor was derived from a man aged 50 or older who received an inactivated influenza vaccine.

The CDR3 reads CASSPDPMTGVGYTQYF. CDR3 DNA: TGCGCCAGCAGCCCGGACCCTATGACAGGGGTGGGCTACACGCAGTATTTT. This chain connects TRBV5-1 to TRBJ2-3; 8 nucleotides line up with TRBD1. V gave up 4 bases and J gave up 9 bases; unmatched junction bases: 19. This CDR3 comprises 17 residues. CDR1 SGHRS and CDR2 YFSETQ come from the germline V gene.